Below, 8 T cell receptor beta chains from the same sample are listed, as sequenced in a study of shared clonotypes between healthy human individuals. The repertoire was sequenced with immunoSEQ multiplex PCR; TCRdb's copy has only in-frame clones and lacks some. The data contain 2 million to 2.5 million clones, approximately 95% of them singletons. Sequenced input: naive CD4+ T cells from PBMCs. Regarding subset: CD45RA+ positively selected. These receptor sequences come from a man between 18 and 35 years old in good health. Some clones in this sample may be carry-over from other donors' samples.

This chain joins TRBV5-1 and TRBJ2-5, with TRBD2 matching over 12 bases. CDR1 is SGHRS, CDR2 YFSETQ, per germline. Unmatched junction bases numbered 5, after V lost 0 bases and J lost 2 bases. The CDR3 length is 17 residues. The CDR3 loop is CASSLAPSGGGQETQYF. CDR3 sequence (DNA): TGCGCCAGCAGCTTGGCCCCTAGCGGGGGGGGACAAGAGACCCAGTACTTC.

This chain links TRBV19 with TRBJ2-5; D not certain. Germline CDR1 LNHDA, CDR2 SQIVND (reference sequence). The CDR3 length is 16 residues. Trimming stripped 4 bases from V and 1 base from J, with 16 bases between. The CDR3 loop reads CASSSDRGDLQETQYF. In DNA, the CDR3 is TGTGCCAGTAGTAGCGACCGCGGAGATCTCCAAGAGACCCAGTACTTC. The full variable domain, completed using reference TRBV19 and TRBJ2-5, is DGGITQSPKYLFRKEGQNVTLSCEQNLNHDAMYWYRQDPGQGLRLIYYSQIVNDFQKGDIAEGYSVSREKKESFPLTVTSAQKNPTAFYLCASSSDRGDLQETQYFGPGTRLLVL.

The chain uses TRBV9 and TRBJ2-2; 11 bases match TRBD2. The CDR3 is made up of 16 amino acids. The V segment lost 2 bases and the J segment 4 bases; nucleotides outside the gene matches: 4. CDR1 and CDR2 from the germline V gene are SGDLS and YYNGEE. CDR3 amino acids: CASSVGTSGGTGELFF. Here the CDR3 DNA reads TGTGCCAGCAGCGTCGGGACTAGCGGAGGCACCGGGGAGCTGTTTTTT.

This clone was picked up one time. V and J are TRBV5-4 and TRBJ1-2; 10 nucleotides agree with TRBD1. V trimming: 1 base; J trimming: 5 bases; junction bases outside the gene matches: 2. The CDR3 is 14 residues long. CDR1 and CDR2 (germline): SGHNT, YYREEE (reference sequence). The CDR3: CASSLRDRGYGYTF. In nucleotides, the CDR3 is TGTGCCAGCAGCTTGAGGGACAGGGGTTATGGCTACACCTTC.

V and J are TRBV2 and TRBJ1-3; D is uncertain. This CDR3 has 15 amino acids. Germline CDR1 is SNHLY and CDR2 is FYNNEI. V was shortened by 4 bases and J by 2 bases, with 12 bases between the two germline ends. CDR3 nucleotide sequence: TGTGCCAGCAGTGTGGACGGGCCTCCTGGAAACACCATATATTTT. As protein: CASSVDGPPGNTIYF.

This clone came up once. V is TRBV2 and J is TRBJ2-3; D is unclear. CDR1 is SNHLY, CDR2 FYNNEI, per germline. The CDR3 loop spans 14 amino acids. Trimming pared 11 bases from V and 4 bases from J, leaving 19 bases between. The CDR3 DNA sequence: TGTGCCGGGGTAGCTTGGGATACCGCAGATACGCAGTATTTT. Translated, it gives CAGVAWDTADTQYF.

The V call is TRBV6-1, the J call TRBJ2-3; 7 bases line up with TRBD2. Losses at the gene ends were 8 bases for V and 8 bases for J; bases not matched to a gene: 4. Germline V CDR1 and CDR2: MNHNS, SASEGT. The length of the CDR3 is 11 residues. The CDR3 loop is CASSGGFTQYF. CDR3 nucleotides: TGTGCCAGCTCGGGGGGATTTACGCAGTATTTT.

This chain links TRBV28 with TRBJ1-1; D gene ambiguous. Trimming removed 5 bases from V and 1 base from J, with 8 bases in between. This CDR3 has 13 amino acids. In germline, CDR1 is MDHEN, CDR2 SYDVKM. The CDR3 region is CASSDVKNTEAFF. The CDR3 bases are TGTGCCAGCAGTGACGTCAAGAACACTGAAGCTTTCTTT.